This T cell receptor (beta chain) emerged from a study of metastatic and nonmetastatic thyroid tumors. Study details: Across blood and tumor or nodule tissue, repertoires from malignant and benign thyroid patients were compared with one another. Study conclusions and caveats: Benign nodules reportedly had significantly lower TCR beta diversity than malignant thyroid tumors in blood and tumor.

Ten or more counts support this clone. What it binds is not known. No treatment had been given to any patient before thyroid surgery. Original data processing: A classifier of distant metastasis in papillary thyroid cancer was built from CDR3 differences (across clinicopathological groups). TCRdb reassembled clones from the PCR reads with MiXCR. The V and J calls and clone size come from TCRdb's table, not from the authors' own analysis. The table lists approximately 86,000 clones, 12% of them singletons, with more than 7% in the top ten. This CDR3 has 17 residues. Losses at the gene ends were 2 bases for V and 0 bases for J; bases not matched to a gene: 8. Germline CDR1 reads MNHNY; CDR2 reads SVGAGI (reference sequence).

The clonotype originates from a female donor with papillary thyroid cancer or a benign thyroid nodule (not recorded which). Some clones in this sample may be carry-over from other donors' samples. The V call is TRBV6-6, the J call TRBJ1-1, with 8 bases fitting TRBD1. The sequenced material came from tumor tissue. The CDR3 DNA reads TGTGCCAGCAGTTACCTCCCAGGGGGCTTCGTGAACACTGAAGCTTTCTTT. Protein: CASSYLPGGFVNTEAFF.